This T cell receptor (beta chain) was sequenced in a study of blood T cell repertoires in COVID-19. Turning to the study itself: Acute-phase and convalescent COVID-19 samples originated in the United States, Italy and Spain.

Everyone who took part was roughly 18 to 89 years old, and they came from 24 US areas. Resolution of symptoms, clearance, or two negative PCRs was present in recovered Cohort 3 donors. CDR1 is LGHDT and CDR2 is YNNKEL in the germline V gene (reference sequence). Trimming took off 0 bases at V and 5 bases at J, with 7 bases between the two ends. The CDR3 runs 13 residues. TCRdb's copy holds only in-frame clones and misses some; the assay was immunoSEQ multiplex PCR. Of around 250,000 clones listed, 80% to 90% were seen once; the top ten hold less than 2.5%. The sequencing input was PBMCs or T cells enriched from blood (not recorded which). The chain couples TRBV3-1 (or the pseudogene TRBV3-2) to TRBJ2-5; D is unclear. This TCR was sampled from a woman in her forties or fifties who had recovered from COVID-19. CDR3 region: CASSQDPAETQYF. CDR3 nucleotides: TGTGCCAGCAGCCAAGACCCCGCGGAGACCCAGTACTTC.